The following is a T cell receptor beta chain sequence with its context. What it binds is unknown. The V segment lost 1 base and the J segment 6 bases; nucleotides outside the gene matches: 3. Per the germline V gene, CDR1 is GTSNPN and CDR2 is SVGIG (reference sequence). The CDR3 runs 12 residues. This entry comes from a study of cytomegalovirus exposure and HLA in healthy donors. As for the study in general: Early release data held some 80 million unique TCRs from HLA-typed donors. Study-wide results and limits: Indistinguishability led to the exclusion of some V segments, TRBV6-2 and TRBV6-3 included.

The PCR ran on 60 Vbeta and 13 Jbeta primers. Profiled with immunoSEQ multiplex PCR; TCRdb holds only in-frame clones, not every one. The sample lists fewer than 150,000 clones, over 15% occurring once. The sequenced material came from PBMCs. This receptor was identified in a woman between 18 and 30 years old in good health and CMV-seronegative. The J gene is TRBJ2-7, the V gene TRBV30; 7 nucleotides match TRBD1. CDR3 protein: CAWSETGTEQYF. The DNA of the CDR3 is TGTGCCTGGAGTGAGACAGGGACCGAGCAGTACTTC.